This entry concerns a single TCR beta chain. The record originates from a study of blood T cell repertoires in COVID-19. The CDR3 consists of 17 residues. Germline CDR1 reads SGHVS; CDR2 reads FNYEAQ. Losses at the gene ends were 1 base for V and 3 bases for J; bases not matched to a gene: 9. Clones were read by immunoSEQ multiplex PCR, and TCRdb kept only the in-frame ones, dropping some. Of about 200,000 clones listed, less than 90% are singletons. V is TRBV7-6 and J is TRBJ2-5; 9 bases are a match to TRBD2. The receptor was isolated from a woman in her thirties who had been exposed to COVID-19. Material: PBMCs or T cells enriched from blood (not recorded which). CDR3 protein: CASSLVPSGAGKETQYF. CDR3 nucleotide sequence: TGTGCCAGCAGCTTAGTCCCTAGCGGGGCCGGAAAAGAGACCCAGTACTTC. Variable domain in full (rest from reference TRBV7-6 and TRBJ2-5): GAGVSQSPRYKVTKRGQDVALRCDPISGHVSLYWYRQALGQGPEFLTYFNYEAQQDKSGLPNDRFSAERPEGSISTLTIQRTEQRDSAMYRCASSLVPSGAGKETQYFGPGTRLLVL.